This T cell receptor (beta chain) derives from a study of T cell repertoires in cytomegalovirus infection. Study-wide background: Public TCR beta signatures indicated both CMV infection and matching HLA type.

Germline V CDR1 and CDR2: MNHEY, SVGEGT. Unmatched junction bases numbered 3, after V lost 2 bases and J lost 2 bases. CDR3 length: 15 amino acids. Using its own MiXCR run on the reads, TCRdb lists one record per CDR3 protein. The repertoire holds around 450,000 distinct CDR3 sequences, 25% to 40% seen once, with around 13% in the top ten. Sequences were obtained from PBMCs. The chain is built from TRBV6-2 or TRBV6-3 and TRBJ1-5; 7 nucleotides match TRBD1. The receptor comes from a human donor in good health (CMV status not recorded). Some clones in this sample may be carry-over from other donors' samples. The CDR3 nucleotides read TGTGCCAGCAGTTACCCTACAGGGGGCAATCAGCCCCAGCATTTT. Translation: CASSYPTGGNQPQHF.